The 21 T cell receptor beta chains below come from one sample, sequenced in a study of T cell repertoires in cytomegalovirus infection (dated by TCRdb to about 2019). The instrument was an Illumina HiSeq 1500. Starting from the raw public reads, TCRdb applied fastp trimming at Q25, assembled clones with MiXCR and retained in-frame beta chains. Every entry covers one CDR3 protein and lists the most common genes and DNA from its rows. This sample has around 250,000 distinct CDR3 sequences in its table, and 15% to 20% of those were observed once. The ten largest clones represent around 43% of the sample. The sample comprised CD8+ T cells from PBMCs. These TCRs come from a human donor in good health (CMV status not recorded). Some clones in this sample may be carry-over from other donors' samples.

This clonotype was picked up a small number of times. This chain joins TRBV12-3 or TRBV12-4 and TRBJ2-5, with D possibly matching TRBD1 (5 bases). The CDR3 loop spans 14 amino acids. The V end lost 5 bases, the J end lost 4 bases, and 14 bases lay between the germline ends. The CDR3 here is CASSPPGARETQYF. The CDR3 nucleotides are TGTGCCAGCAGTCCCCCTGGGGCAAGAGAGACCCAGTACTTC.

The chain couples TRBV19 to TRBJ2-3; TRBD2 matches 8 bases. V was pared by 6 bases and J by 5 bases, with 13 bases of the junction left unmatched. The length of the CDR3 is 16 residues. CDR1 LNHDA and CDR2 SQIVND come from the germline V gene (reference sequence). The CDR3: CASRPLVGGARDTQYF. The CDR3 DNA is TGTGCCAGTAGACCCCTGGTCGGGGGGGCCAGAGATACGCAGTATTTT.

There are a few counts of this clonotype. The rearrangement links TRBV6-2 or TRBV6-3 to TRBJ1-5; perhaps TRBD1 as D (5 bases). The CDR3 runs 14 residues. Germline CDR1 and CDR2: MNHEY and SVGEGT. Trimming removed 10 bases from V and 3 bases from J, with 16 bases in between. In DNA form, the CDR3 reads TGTGCCACCGAGGGGACGGGGCTCAATCAGCCCCAGCATTTT. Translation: CATEGTGLNQPQHF.

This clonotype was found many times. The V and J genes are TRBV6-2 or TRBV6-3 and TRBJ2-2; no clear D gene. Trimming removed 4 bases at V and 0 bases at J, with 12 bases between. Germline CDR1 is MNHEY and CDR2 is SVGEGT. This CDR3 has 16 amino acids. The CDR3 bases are TGTGCCAGCAGTTCCCCCGGGCCGGCGAACACCGGGGAGCTGTTTTTT. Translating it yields CASSSPGPANTGELFF.

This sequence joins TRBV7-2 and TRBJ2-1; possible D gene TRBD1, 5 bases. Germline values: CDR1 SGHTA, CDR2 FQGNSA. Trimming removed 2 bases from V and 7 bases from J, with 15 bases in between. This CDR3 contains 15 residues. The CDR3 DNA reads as TGTGCCAGCAGCTTATACCAGGGTGATGGGAATGAGCAGTTCTTC. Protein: CASSLYQGDGNEQFF. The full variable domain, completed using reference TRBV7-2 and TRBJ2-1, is GAGVSQSPSNKVTEKGKDVELRCDPISGHTALYWYRQSLGQGLEFLIYFQGNSAPDKSGLPSDRFSAERTGGSVSTLTIQRTQQEDSAVYLCASSLYQGDGNEQFFGPGTRLTVL.

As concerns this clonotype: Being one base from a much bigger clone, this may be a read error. Written as DNA, the CDR3 is TGTGCCAACAGCTTAGGGGACAGAGATAATTCACCCCTCCACTTT. This sequence encodes CANSLGDRDNSPLHF. The chain employs TRBV7-2 and TRBJ1-6; 7 bases line up with TRBD1. CDR3 length: 15 residues. Germline-derived CDR1 and CDR2 are SGHTA and FQGNSA.

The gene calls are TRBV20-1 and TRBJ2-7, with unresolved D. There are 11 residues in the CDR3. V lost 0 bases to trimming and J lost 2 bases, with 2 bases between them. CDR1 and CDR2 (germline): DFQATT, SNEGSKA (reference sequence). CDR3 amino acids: CSARETYEQYF. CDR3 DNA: TGCAGTGCTAGAGAAACCTACGAGCAGTACTTC.

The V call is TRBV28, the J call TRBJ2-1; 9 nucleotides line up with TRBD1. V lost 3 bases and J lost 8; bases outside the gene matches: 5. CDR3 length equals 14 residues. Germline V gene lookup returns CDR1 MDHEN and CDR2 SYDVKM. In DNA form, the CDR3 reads TGTGCCAGCAGTTTGACAGGGGGGACAGATGAGCAGTTCTTC. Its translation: CASSLTGGTDEQFF.

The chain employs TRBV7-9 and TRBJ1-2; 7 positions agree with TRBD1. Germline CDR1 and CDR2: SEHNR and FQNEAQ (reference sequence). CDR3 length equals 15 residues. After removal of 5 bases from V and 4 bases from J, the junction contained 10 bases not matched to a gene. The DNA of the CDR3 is TGTGCCAGCAGCCCAGACAGGGCTCGAGGCTATGGCTACACCTTC. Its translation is CASSPDRARGYGYTF.

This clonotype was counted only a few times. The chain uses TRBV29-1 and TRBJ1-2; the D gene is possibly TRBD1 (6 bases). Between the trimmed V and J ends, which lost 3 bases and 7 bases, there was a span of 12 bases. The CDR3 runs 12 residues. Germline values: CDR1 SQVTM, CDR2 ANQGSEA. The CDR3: CSVDGQRAGYTF. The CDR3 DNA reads TGCAGCGTTGATGGACAGAGGGCTGGCTACACCTTC.

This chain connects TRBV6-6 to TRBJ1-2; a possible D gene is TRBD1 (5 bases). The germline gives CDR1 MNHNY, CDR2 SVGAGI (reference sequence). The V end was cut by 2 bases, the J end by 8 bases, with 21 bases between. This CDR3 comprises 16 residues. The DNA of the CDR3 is TGTGCCAGCAGTTACCGAAATGACGAGCAGGGTGAAGGCTACACCTTC. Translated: CASSYRNDEQGEGYTF.

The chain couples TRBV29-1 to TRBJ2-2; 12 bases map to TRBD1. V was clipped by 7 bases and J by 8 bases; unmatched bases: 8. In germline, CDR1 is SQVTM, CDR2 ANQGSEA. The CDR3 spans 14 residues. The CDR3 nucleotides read TGCAGCGCCCCGGGACAGGGGGCAGAGGGGGAGCTGTTTTTT. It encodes CSAPGQGAEGELFF.

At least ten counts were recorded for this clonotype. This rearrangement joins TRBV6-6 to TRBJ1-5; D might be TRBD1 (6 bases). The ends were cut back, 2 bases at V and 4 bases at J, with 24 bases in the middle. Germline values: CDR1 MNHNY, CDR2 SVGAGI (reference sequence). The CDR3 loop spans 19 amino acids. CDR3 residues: CASSYHTRNRVARNQPQHF. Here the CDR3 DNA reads TGTGCCAGCAGTTACCACACCCGGAACAGGGTTGCGAGGAATCAGCCCCAGCATTTT.

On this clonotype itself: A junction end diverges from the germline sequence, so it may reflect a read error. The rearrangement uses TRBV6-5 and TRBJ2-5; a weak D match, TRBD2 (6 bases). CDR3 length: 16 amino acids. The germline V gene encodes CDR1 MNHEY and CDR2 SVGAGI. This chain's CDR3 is CASSYSWGTRRENQYF. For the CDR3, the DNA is TGTGCCAGCAGTTACAGTTGGGGAACAAGACGGGAGAACCAGTACTTC.

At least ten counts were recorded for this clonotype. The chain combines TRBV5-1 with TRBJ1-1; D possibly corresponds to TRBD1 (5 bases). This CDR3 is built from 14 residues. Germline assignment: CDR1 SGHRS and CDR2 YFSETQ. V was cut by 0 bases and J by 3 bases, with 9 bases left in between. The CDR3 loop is CASSLGGGYTEAFF. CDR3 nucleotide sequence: TGCGCCAGCAGCTTGGGGGGGGGATACACTGAAGCTTTCTTT.

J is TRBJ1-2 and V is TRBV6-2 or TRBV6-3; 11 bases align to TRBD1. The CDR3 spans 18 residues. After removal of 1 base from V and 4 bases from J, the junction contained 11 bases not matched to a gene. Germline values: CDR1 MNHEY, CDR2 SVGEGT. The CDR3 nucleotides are TGTGCCAGCAGTTACTTTTTAGGACAGGGGGCCTCAGGCTATGGCTACACCTTC. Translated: CASSYFLGQGASGYGYTF.

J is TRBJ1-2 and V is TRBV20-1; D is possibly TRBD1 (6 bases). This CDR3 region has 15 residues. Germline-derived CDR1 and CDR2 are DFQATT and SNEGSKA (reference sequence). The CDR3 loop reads CGGRGYRAEDYGYTF. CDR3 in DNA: TGCGGGGGCCGGGGCTACCGGGCAGAGGACTATGGCTACACCTTC.

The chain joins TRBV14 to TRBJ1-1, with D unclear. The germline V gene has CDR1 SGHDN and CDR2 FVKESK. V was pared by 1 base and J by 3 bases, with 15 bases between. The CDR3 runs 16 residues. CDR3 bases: TGTGCCAGCAGCCAAGGGGTCGGGGTTCTAGACACTGAAGCTTTCTTT. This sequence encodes CASSQGVGVLDTEAFF.

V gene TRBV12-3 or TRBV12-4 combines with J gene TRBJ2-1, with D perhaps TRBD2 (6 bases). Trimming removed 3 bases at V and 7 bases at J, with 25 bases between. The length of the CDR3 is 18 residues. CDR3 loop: CASSFPRGAGGPGNEQFF. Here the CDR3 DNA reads TGTGCCAGCAGTTTTCCTCGGGGAGCGGGCGGACCCGGAAATGAGCAGTTCTTC.

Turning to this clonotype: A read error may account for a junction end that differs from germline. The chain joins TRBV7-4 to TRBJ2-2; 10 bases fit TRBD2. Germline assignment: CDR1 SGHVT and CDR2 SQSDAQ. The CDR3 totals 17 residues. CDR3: CASSGPTSGVNTRELFF. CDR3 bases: TGTGCCAGCAGCGGACCAACTAGCGGGGTAAACACCAGGGAGCTGTTTTTT.

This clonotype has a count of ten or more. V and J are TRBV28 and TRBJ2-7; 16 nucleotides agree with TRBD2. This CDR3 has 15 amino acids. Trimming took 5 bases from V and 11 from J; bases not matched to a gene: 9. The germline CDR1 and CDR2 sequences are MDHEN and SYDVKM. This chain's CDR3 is CASSPPGLAGGGKYF. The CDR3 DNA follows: TGTGCCAGCAGTCCCCCGGGACTAGCGGGGGGGGGGAAGTACTTC.